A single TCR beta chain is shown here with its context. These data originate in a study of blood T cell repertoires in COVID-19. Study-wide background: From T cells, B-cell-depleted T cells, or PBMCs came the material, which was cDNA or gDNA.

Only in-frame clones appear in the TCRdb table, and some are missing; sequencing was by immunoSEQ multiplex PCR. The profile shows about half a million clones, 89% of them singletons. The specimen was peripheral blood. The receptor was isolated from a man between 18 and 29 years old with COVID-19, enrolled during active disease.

CDR3 residues: CASSLGGTPEGYTF. The CDR3 nucleotides are TGTGCCAGCAGCCTGGGGGGGACTCCTGAGGGCTACACCTTC. This sequence joins TRBV5-4 and TRBJ1-2; weak D call: TRBD1 (5 bases). Per germline, CDR1 SGHNT and CDR2 YYREEE (reference sequence). This CDR3 has 14 residues. V was cut by 4 bases and J by 8 bases, with 18 bases left in between.